The present T cell receptor (beta chain) was sequenced within a study of blood T cells in healthy people across ages. About the research overall: About one barcoded beta molecule was captured per two T cells (by template switching). Regarding the study as a whole: In the absence of known donor CMV status, changes in expanded clonotypes were possibly confounded.

The CDR3 extends over 16 amino acids. CDR1 is MNHEY and CDR2 is SMNVEV in the germline V gene (reference sequence). Deletions cut 4 bases from V and 4 bases from J, with 16 bases between. Regarding this clonotype: Its specificity is not known.

Sample donors were healthy Caucasian individuals that came from Russia, aged about 6 to 95. Primers used in a second PCR of roughly 6 to 12 cycles were a sample-barcoded 5' primer and a J-beta primer mix. Samples each returned at least 2.5 million CDR3-containing paired-end reads. TCRdb re-derived calls from the 5' RACE reads in MiXCR, one entry per CDR3 protein. Of about 800,000 distinct CDR3 sequences in the sample, roughly 25% are singletons; the top ten hold approximately 3.7%. These data were also reused for a study on T cells of mothers and their children.

The chain employs TRBV27 and TRBJ1-4; D unresolved. The source of this sequence is a boy younger than 18 in good health. The sample was blood. The DNA of the CDR3 is TGTGCCAGCAGTTACTACTTGAAGGGTGGTAATGAAAAACTGTTTTTT. This sequence encodes CASSYYLKGGNEKLFF. Variable domain in full (rest from reference TRBV27 and TRBJ1-4): EAQVTQNPRYLITVTGKKLTVTCSQNMNHEYMSWYRQDPGLGLRQIYYSMNVEVTDKGDVPEGYKVSRKEKRNFPLILESPSPNQTSLYFCASSYYLKGGNEKLFFGSGTQLSVL.